This TCR beta chain is drawn from a study of blood T cells in healthy people across ages. Trimming shortened V by 3 bases and J by 0 bases, and 8 bases separated the two germline ends. In germline, CDR1 is SQVTM, CDR2 ANQGSEA. The CDR3 runs 13 residues. Notes on the study in general: Expanded clonotype changes were possibly confounded by unknown donor CMV status. TCR beta diversity correlated strongly with naive T cell percentage.

The use of a sample-barcoded 5' primer and a J-beta primer mix characterized a second PCR of about 7 to 12 cycles. Via MiXCR, TCRdb re-called the 5' RACE reads, giving one row per CDR3 protein. This table has 800,000 to 1,300,000 distinct CDR3 sequences, less than 25% appearing once. In terms of origin and age, donors were healthy Caucasian individuals from Russia aged about 6 to 90. This clonotype was detected only a few times. Its antigen is still unknown. These same records also appear under a second study, on T cells of mothers and their children.

The TCR comes from a girl aged 2 to 10 in good health. This chain connects TRBV29-1 to TRBJ1-1, with D maybe TRBD1 (5 bases). The sequencing input was blood. CDR3 DNA sequence: TGCAGCGTTGAGTACAGGATGAACACTGAAGCTTTCTTT. This codes for CSVEYRMNTEAFF.